This TCR beta chain was observed in a study of shared clonotypes between healthy human individuals. On the study more broadly: Used for every donor were three CD4 naive, three CD4 memory, two CD8 naive and one CD8 memory plate. The study's findings and limits: Genetic and exposure-history diversity was limited by the small donor number.

J was trimmed by 6 bases and V by 0 bases; bases with no gene match: 6. CDR3 length: 16 residues. Germline assignment: CDR1 MGHRA and CDR2 YSYEKL. This clone has more than one count but fewer than ten. The target antigen is unknown. The split of CD4+ cells yielded CD45RA+ naive and CD45RA-negative memory subsets. Clones were sequenced by immunoSEQ multiplex PCR, and TCRdb holds only the in-frame ones, with some missing. There are roughly 2 million clones in the sample; 90% to 96% occur only once, and more than 0.1% lies in the top ten. The sequence came from a man between 18 and 29 years old in good health. Source material: naive CD4+ T cells sorted from blood. Subset specified: CD45RA+ positively selected. The V and J genes are TRBV4-1 and TRBJ2-2; 8 bases fit TRBD2. CDR3 in DNA: TGCGCCAGCAGCCAAGAGGGGGGACTAGTATCCGGGGAGCTGTTTTTT. Its translation: CASSQEGGLVSGELFF.